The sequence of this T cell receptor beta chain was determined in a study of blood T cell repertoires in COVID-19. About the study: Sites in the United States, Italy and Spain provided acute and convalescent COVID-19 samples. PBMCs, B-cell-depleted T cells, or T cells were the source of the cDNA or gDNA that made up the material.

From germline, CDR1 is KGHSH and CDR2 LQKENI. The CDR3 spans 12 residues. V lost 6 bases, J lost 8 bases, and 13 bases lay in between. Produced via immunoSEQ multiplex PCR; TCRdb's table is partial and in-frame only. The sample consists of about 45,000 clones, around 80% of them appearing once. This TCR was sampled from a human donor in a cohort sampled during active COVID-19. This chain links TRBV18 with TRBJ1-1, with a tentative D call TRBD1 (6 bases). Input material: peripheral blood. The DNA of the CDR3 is TGTGCCAGCTCCGTCGGACAGAACGAAGCTTTCTTT. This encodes CASSVGQNEAFF.